Listed below are T cell receptor beta chains from one sample, sequenced in a study of shared clonotypes between healthy human individuals. This table comes from immunoSEQ multiplex PCR, and its TCRdb copy is limited to in-frame clones, with some not included. Of about 1 million clones in the sample, 65% to 75% are singletons; the top ten hold approximately 1.5%. Sequencing was performed on memory CD4+ T cells sorted from blood. Source of these receptors: a man younger than 30 in good health. Both conserved end residues are trimmed from each CDR3.

V: TRBV30
J: -
CDR3: ACSASSYEQY

V: TRBV13
J: TRBJ1-2
CDR3: ASSLRGFGYT

V: TRBV29-1
J: TRBJ2-2
CDR3: SVGSRGTGELF

V: TRBV2
J: TRBJ2-5
CDR3: ANRGQGLGTQY

V: TRBV28
J: TRBJ1-4
CDR3: ATLTNEKLF

V: TRBV2
J: TRBJ1-6
CDR3: ASSDETGSSPLH

V: TRBV10-3
J: TRBJ2-2
CDR3: AIIILRASGSEELF

V: TRBV5-1
J: TRBJ1-1
CDR3: ASSQGQGTLNTEAF

V: TRBV30
J: TRBJ1-5
CDR3: AWKVGGSGNQPQH

V: TRBV4-2
J: TRBJ1-2
CDR3: ASSQAETGSRGYT

V: TRBV19
J: TRBJ2-7
CDR3: ASSFRTREVGEQY

V: TRBV4-3
J: TRBJ1-5
CDR3: ASSQDYRGNQPQH

V: TRBV10-3
J: TRBJ1-4
CDR3: AISAGTGGEKLF

V: TRBV6-1
J: TRBJ1-1
CDR3: ASSLPGMNTEAF

V: TRBV7-2
J: TRBJ2-3
CDR3: ASSFPGFSTQY

V: TRBV10-3
J: TRBJ1-5
CDR3: AISESGSNQPQH

V: TRBV9
J: TRBJ2-2
CDR3: ASSVDRDTQLF

V: TRBV19
J: TRBJ2-1
CDR3: ASGSGGASSEQF

V: TRBV19
J: TRBJ1-5
CDR3: ASSTGTGNQPQH

V: TRBV5-1
J: TRBJ1-2
CDR3: ASSPDSVLNYGYT

V: TRBV11-2
J: TRBJ1-1
CDR3: ASSLAKKTGSAF

V: TRBV19
J: TRBJ1-1
CDR3: ASSIGVSGLDTEAF

V: TRBV10-1
J: TRBJ2-3
CDR3: ASSFSGPTDTQY

V: TRBV6-1
J: TRBJ1-5
CDR3: ASSPGGSNQPQH

V: TRBV30
J: TRBJ2-5
CDR3: AWSGGEGGGNWETQY

V: TRBV12-5
J: TRBJ2-2
CDR3: ASGLDRQNTGELF

V: TRBV5-4
J: TRBJ2-5
CDR3: ASSSGLAGGGAQY

V: TRBV6-6
J: TRBJ2-1
CDR3: ASSYPKRSNEQF

V: TRBV10-3
J: TRBJ2-1
CDR3: AISTSSNEQF

V: TRBV9
J: TRBJ1-4
CDR3: ASSERLGGGNEKLF

V: TRBV9
J: TRBJ1-5
CDR3: ASSVERAGGNQPQH

V: TRBV30
J: TRBJ2-3
CDR3: AWSPGTGYTDTQY

V: TRBV29-1
J: TRBJ1-1
CDR3: SASRQSYEAF

V: TRBV19
J: TRBJ1-1
CDR3: ASSIRQGLEAF

V: TRBV6-1
J: TRBJ2-4
CDR3: ASSELEGNIQY

V: TRBV6-6
J: TRBJ2-5
CDR3: ASSYSLGKGETQY

V: TRBV30
J: TRBJ2-1
CDR3: AWSAALPGTSNTEQF

V: TRBV19
J: TRBJ1-5
CDR3: ASSIGTGGQPQH

V: TRBV4-3
J: TRBJ2-7
CDR3: ASSQAGIGYEQY

V: TRBV28
J: TRBJ2-5
CDR3: ASSLGSAPRETQY

V: TRBV6-6
J: TRBJ2-1
CDR3: ASSYRQIPYNEQF

V: TRBV6-4
J: TRBJ1-1
CDR3: ASSPEGGINTEAF

V: TRBV7-2
J: TRBJ2-2
CDR3: ASSPLVNTGELF

V: TRBV2
J: TRBJ2-5
CDR3: ASSPIEAGRAVGQETQY

V: TRBV7-3
J: TRBJ2-5
CDR3: ASSLTPGGQETQY

V: TRBV2
J: TRBJ2-1
CDR3: ASSRQGPYNEQF